The 10 T cell receptor beta chains given below trace back to one sample, sequenced in a study of shared clonotypes between healthy human individuals. Profiling relied on immunoSEQ multiplex PCR, and the TCRdb table lists in-frame clones only, not all of them. The table includes around 2,000,000 clones, about 95% detected once. Terminally differentiated effector memory CD45RA+ cells were left out of the naive CD8 fraction, which was CD45RO-negative and positively selected for CCR7. The sequenced sample was naive CD8+ T cells sorted from blood. These receptor sequences come from a man younger than 30 in good health.

The chain is built from TRBV21-1 and TRBJ1-1; the table's D call TRBD1 went unverified against the DNA. TRBV21-1 is reported as a pseudogene. The CDR3 has 14 amino acids. The CDR3 DNA is TGTGCCAGCAGCCCAGGGTTGATGAACACTGAAGCTTTCTTT. Its protein is CASSPGLMNTEAFF.

The count of this clone is one. The rearrangement joins TRBV21-1 to TRBJ2-5; the D call in the table, TRBD1, was not verified against the DNA. TRBV21-1 counts as a pseudogene. This CDR3 contains 16 residues. CDR3: CASSNHRGRNQETQYF. The CDR3 bases are TGTGCCAGCAGCAACCACAGGGGGCGGAACCAAGAGACCCAGTACTTC.

V and J are TRBV11-2 and TRBJ2-3; TRBD2 agrees at 8 bases. The V segment lost 0 bases and the J segment 4 bases; nucleotides outside the gene matches: 9. Germline CDR1 and CDR2: SGHAT and FQNNGV. This CDR3 has 17 amino acids. CDR3 nucleotides: TGTGCCAGCAGCTTAGATCTTAGGCGGGAGGACTCAGATACGCAGTATTTT. The encoded protein is CASSLDLRREDSDTQYF.

The J gene is TRBJ2-5, the V gene TRBV6-5; a possible D gene is TRBD1 (6 bases). The CDR3 totals 14 residues. CDR1 and CDR2 (germline): MNHEY, SVGAGI. Trimming cost V 2 bases and J 2 bases, with 9 bases left between them. The CDR3 DNA follows: TGTGCCAGCAGTTACATCAGGGGACAAGAGACCCAGTACTTC. Protein: CASSYIRGQETQYF.

This clone was seen more than once but under ten times. DNA for the CDR3: TGTGCCAGCAGTATAGGGACAACGGAGACCCAGTACTTC. This translates into CASSIGTTETQYF. The chain uses TRBV27 and TRBJ2-5; the D gene is possibly TRBD1 (6 bases). Looked up from germline, CDR1 is MNHEY and CDR2 is SMNVEV (reference sequence). The CDR3 sequence is 13 residues long. Trimming cost V 5 bases and J 5 bases, with 12 bases left between them.

The chain carries TRBV6-1 and TRBJ1-1, with unresolved D. The CDR3 has 15 amino acids. CDR1 MNHNS and CDR2 SASEGT come from the germline V gene. Trimming took off 5 bases at V and 2 bases at J, with 15 bases between the two ends. CDR3 protein: CASSSDLLANTEAFF. The CDR3, as DNA: TGTGCCAGCAGTTCCGATTTGTTGGCTAACACTGAAGCTTTCTTT.

The V gene is TRBV27, the J gene TRBJ2-7, with a tentative D call TRBD1 (5 bases). The V gene lost 6 bases and the J gene lost 3 bases, with 15 bases spanning the gap. CDR3 length: 14 amino acids. Germline V gene sequence: CDR1 MNHEY, CDR2 SMNVEV (reference sequence). CDR3 amino acids: CASSQPTERYEQYF. The CDR3 nucleotides read TGTGCCAGCAGCCAGCCGACAGAACGCTACGAGCAGTACTTC.

Details on this clone: Compared with germline, one end of the junction differs, possibly owing to a read error. This chain connects TRBV10-2 to TRBJ2-7, with 8 positions matching TRBD1. CDR1 and CDR2 from the germline V gene are WSHSY and SAAADI. This CDR3 comprises 16 residues. In DNA form, the CDR3 reads TGCGCCAGCAGTGAGTTACGACAGGGGCGCTTTTACGGGCAGTACTTC. Residues: CASSELRQGRFYGQYF.

This clone was recorded once. This same CDR3 is encoded by further DNA sequences in the sample. V gene TRBV6-5 combines with J gene TRBJ2-1; D possibly uses TRBD1 or TRBD2 (5 bases each). Germline V gene sequence: CDR1 MNHEY, CDR2 SVGAGI. The V end was cut by 0 bases, the J end by 7 bases, with 7 bases between. The CDR3 length is 13 residues. The CDR3 nucleotides read TGTGCCAGCAGTTACTCTGAGGGGAATGAGCAGTTCTTC. Translation: CASSYSEGNEQFF.

This chain uses TRBV10-2 with TRBJ2-7; D gene unclear. The germline V gene encodes CDR1 WSHSY and CDR2 SAAADI. The CDR3 has 12 amino acids. V shed 3 bases and J shed 3 bases, with 6 bases lying between them. The CDR3, as DNA: TGCGCCAGCAGTGAACTGTACTACGAGCAGTACTTC. Protein product: CASSELYYEQYF.